This is a list of T cell receptor beta chains from one sample in a study of cytomegalovirus exposure and HLA in healthy donors. Produced via immunoSEQ multiplex PCR; TCRdb's table is partial and in-frame only. The sample holds roughly 150,000 clones, roughly 82% seen once. Sequenced sample: PBMCs. These receptors originate from a man younger than 45 in good health and CMV-seropositive. The CDR3 runs from the conserved cysteine through the conserved F or W.

v_call: TRBV5-1
cdr3_aa: CASSPGARETQYF

v_call: TRBV18
cdr3_aa: CASSPRAGGTDTQYF

v_call: TRBV7-8
cdr3_aa: CASSFLAGVYNEQFF

v_call: TRBV28
cdr3_aa: CASSFELAGARNSYEQYF

v_call: TRBV27
cdr3_aa: CASRRSSYEQYF

v_call: TRBV5-6
cdr3_aa: CASSFLAGVHTEAFF

v_call: TRBV28
cdr3_aa: CASSFGDRAYNEQFF

v_call: TRBV5-1
cdr3_aa: CASSKEAGDETQYF

v_call: TRBV5-1
cdr3_aa: CASSFLAELFNEQFF

v_call: TRBV9
cdr3_aa: CASSVDPSRGSYGYTF

v_call: TRBV7-2
cdr3_aa: CASSPAGGQETQYF

v_call: TRBV23-1
cdr3_aa: CASSHCQGCNYGYTF

v_call: TRBV9
cdr3_aa: CASSLLGGRERNTIYF

v_call: TRBV7-2
cdr3_aa: CASSLQGLDSETQYF

v_call: TRBV6-1
cdr3_aa: CASSDLYGYTF

v_call: TRBV7-7
cdr3_aa: CASSLGTSYGTQYF

v_call: TRBV6-1
cdr3_aa: CASQLNRVSSYEQYF

v_call: TRBV6-4
cdr3_aa: CASSALVGANVLTF

v_call: TRBV28
cdr3_aa: CASLRGLNYGYTF

v_call: TRBV7-2
cdr3_aa: CASSVFGLYSNQPQHF

v_call: TRBV6-6
cdr3_aa: CASSPRAEGGADTQYF

v_call: TRBV27
cdr3_aa: CASIRSDRLNTGELFF

v_call: TRBV7-9
cdr3_aa: CASTRTGAANIQYF

v_call: TRBV28
cdr3_aa: CASTSYWPERELGEQYF

v_call: TRBV27
cdr3_aa: CASCPRGVTYEQYF

v_call: TRBV19
cdr3_aa: CATQDRRTGNTIYF

v_call: TRBV19
cdr3_aa: CASNQDSYSPLHF

v_call: TRBV27
cdr3_aa: CASSLQGYNTEAFF

v_call: TRBV11-2
cdr3_aa: CASSLAGRSGNTIYF

v_call: TRBV19
cdr3_aa: CASRQSGDTQYF